This passage covers 10 T cell receptor beta chains from one sample sequenced in a study of coeliac disease. Measured with immunoSEQ multiplex PCR; TCRdb has only the in-frame clones, and not every one. The table lists around 9,000 clones, over 55% of them singletons, with about 19% in the top ten. What was sequenced was lamina propria lymphocytes from the gut. These receptor sequences come from a woman in her fifties or sixties with celiac disease.

The rearrangement uses TRBV19 and TRBJ2-1; D not resolved. The CDR3 spans 14 residues. Per the germline V gene, CDR1 is LNHDA and CDR2 is SQIVND (reference sequence). Trimming removed 2 bases from V and 6 bases from J, with 11 bases in between. The CDR3 reads CASSISRYGNEQFF. Here the CDR3 DNA reads TGTGCCAGTAGTATATCGAGGTACGGCAATGAGCAGTTCTTC.

The gene calls are TRBV6-1 and TRBJ2-1, with TRBD2 identical over 11 bases. CDR1 is MNHNS, CDR2 SASEGT, per germline. V lost 4 bases and J lost 7; bases outside the gene matches: 6. This CDR3 has 15 residues. The CDR3 sequence: CASSVRTSGSNEQFF. In nucleotides, the CDR3 is TGTGCCAGCAGTGTGCGGACTAGCGGGTCGAATGAGCAGTTCTTC.

The chain links TRBV2 to TRBJ2-1; 16 bases fit TRBD2. V lost 2 bases and J lost 4; bases outside the gene matches: 5. The CDR3 covers 18 residues. Germline-derived CDR1 and CDR2 are SNHLY and FYNNEI. The CDR3 region has the DNA TGTGCCAGCAGTGAAACGGGACTAGCGGGGGGGTTATACAATGAGCAGTTCTTC. Its translation: CASSETGLAGGLYNEQFF. The variable domain in full, completed from reference TRBV2 and TRBJ2-1, reads EPEVTQTPSHQVTQMGQEVILRCVPISNHLYFYWYRQILGQKVEFLVSFYNNEISEKSEIFDDQFSVERPDGSNFTLKIRSTKLEDSAMYFCASSETGLAGGLYNEQFFGPGTRLTVL.

The V gene is TRBV19, the J gene TRBJ1-1, with 7 bases lining up with TRBD1. The CDR3 sequence is 14 residues long. Per the germline V gene, CDR1 is LNHDA and CDR2 is SQIVND (reference sequence). V lost 2 bases, J lost 4 bases, and 4 bases stayed unmatched. The CDR3 region has the DNA TGTGCCAGTAGTATAAGACAGGGCCTCACTGAAGCTTTCTTT. Its protein is CASSIRQGLTEAFF. The entire variable domain, with the rest obtained from reference TRBV19 and TRBJ1-1, is as follows: DGGITQSPKYLFRKEGQNVTLSCEQNLNHDAMYWYRQDPGQGLRLIYYSQIVNDFQKGDIAEGYSVSREKKESFPLTVTSAQKNPTAFYLCASSIRQGLTEAFFGQGTRLTVV.

The gene calls are TRBV2 and TRBJ1-6; D is unresolved. The germline gives CDR1 SNHLY, CDR2 FYNNEI. Between the trimmed V and J ends, which lost 10 bases and 0 bases, there was a span of 7 bases. The CDR3 length is 13 residues. The CDR3 is CAIRGSYNSPLHF. CDR3 DNA: TGTGCCATCCGGGGCTCCTATAATTCACCCCTCCACTTT.

The gene calls are TRBV30 and TRBJ2-3; weak D call: TRBD2 (7 bases). Trimming shortened V by 3 bases and J by 4 bases, and 14 bases separated the two germline ends. Germline CDR1 is GTSNPN and CDR2 is SVGIG (reference sequence). CDR3 size: 14 residues. CDR3 bases: TGTGCCTGGAGGCGGGGCGGGGGCCCAGATACGCAGTATTTT. Translating gives CAWRRGGGPDTQYF.

The genes are TRBV7-9 and TRBJ2-1; 7 positions agree with TRBD1. Unmatched junction bases numbered 7, after V lost 8 bases and J lost 3 bases. The germline V gene has CDR1 SEHNR and CDR2 FQNEAQ (reference sequence). The CDR3 runs to 14 residues. In DNA, the CDR3 is TGTGCCAGCGATGAACAGGGGAACTACAATGAGCAGTTCTTC. Translated, it gives CASDEQGNYNEQFF.

The V gene is TRBV9, the J gene TRBJ2-3, with a possible D match to TRBD2 (7 bases). Germline V gene data show CDR1 as SGDLS and CDR2 as YYNGEE. Between the trimmed V and J ends, which lost 4 bases and 6 bases, there was a span of 18 bases. This CDR3 is built from 15 residues. The CDR3 sequence: CASSPIGGAGDTQYF. In DNA form, the CDR3 reads TGTGCCAGCAGCCCCATAGGGGGGGCCGGGGATACGCAGTATTTT. The full variable domain, completed using reference TRBV9 and TRBJ2-3, is DSGVTQTPKHLITATGQRVTLRCSPRSGDLSVYWYQQSLDQGLQFLIQYYNGEERAKGNILERFSAQQFPDLHSELNLSSLELGDSALYFCASSPIGGAGDTQYFGPGTRLTVL.

This clone appeared a few times. V usage is TRBV28 and J usage is TRBJ2-1; TRBD2 is a possible D gene (6 bases). This CDR3 has 17 amino acids. Germline CDR1 is MDHEN and CDR2 is SYDVKM. V lost 3 bases to trimming and J lost 8 bases, with 23 bases between them. CDR3 loop: CASSFIWRGGIRDEQFF. The CDR3 DNA is TGTGCCAGCAGTTTCATTTGGAGGGGTGGAATTCGGGATGAGCAGTTCTTC. The variable domain in full, with the rest retrieved from reference TRBV28 and TRBJ2-1, is DVKVTQSSRYLVKRTGEKVFLECVQDMDHENMFWYRQDPGLGLRLIYFSYDVKMKEKGDIPEGYSVSREKKERFSLILESASTNQTSMYLCASSFIWRGGIRDEQFFGPGTRLTVL.

The chain couples TRBV12-5 to TRBJ1-5; D gene ambiguous. Germline CDR1 LGHNT, CDR2 FRNRAP. This CDR3 region has 13 residues. Trimming cost V 7 bases and J 2 bases, with 9 bases left between them. CDR3 residues: CASAGSGNQPQHF. Here the CDR3 DNA reads TGTGCTAGTGCCGGCAGCGGCAATCAGCCCCAGCATTTT.